The 26 T cell receptor beta chains below all came from one sample that was sequenced in a study of beta chain features in type 1 diabetes. Study-level results: Across all four CD4+ subsets, people with type 1 diabetes showed modestly shorter TCRB CDR3s.

Their recognized antigens are unknown. Sequencing targeted expressed TCRB transcripts, as all isolated RNA had been reverse transcribed. The data were produced by immunoSEQ multiplex PCR, yet TCRdb's version contains in-frame clones alone and is incomplete. The top ten hold approximately 0.017% of the sample, which has hundreds of thousands of clones, roughly 10% seen once. Material: naive CD4+ T cells from blood. These receptors were collected from a man aged 25 to 40 with type 1 diabetes.

This clone was seen a few times. The chain combines TRBV2 with TRBJ2-1; 15 bases fit TRBD2. The length of the CDR3 is 14 residues. With V trimmed by 7 bases and J by 15 bases, 10 bases remained unmatched. From germline, CDR1 is SNHLY and CDR2 FYNNEI. The DNA of the CDR3 is TGTGCCAGCACTCTGGGACTAGCGGGGGGCCTGTGGTTCTTC. Amino acids: CASTLGLAGGLWFF.

V gene TRBV4-3 combines with J gene TRBJ2-7; D remains unclear. Germline CDR1 and CDR2: LGHNA and YSLEER. Trimming took off 7 bases at V and 0 bases at J, with 13 bases between the two ends. The CDR3 sequence is 14 residues long. The CDR3 here is CASTPTPGSYEQYF. For the CDR3, the DNA is TGCGCCAGCACCCCTACCCCGGGCTCCTACGAGCAGTACTTC.

The CDR3 is CASSPRQVLSNSPLHF. CDR3 DNA sequence: TGCGCCAGCAGCCCCCGACAGGTTCTGTCCAATTCACCCCTCCACTTT. This chain joins TRBV4-1 and TRBJ1-6; possible D gene TRBD1, 6 bases. Germline V gene lookup returns CDR1 MGHRA and CDR2 YSYEKL. The V and J ends lost 4 bases and 7 bases respectively, with 17 bases between them. CDR3 length equals 16 residues.

The rearrangement links TRBV25-1 to TRBJ2-3; 10 positions match TRBD2. Germline CDR1 is MGHDK and CDR2 is SYGVNS. This CDR3 has 16 residues. The ends lost 4 bases at V and 10 bases at J; junction bases unmatched: 14. The DNA of the CDR3 is TGTGCCAGCAGTGCCCAGGGGCTAGCGGGGGTGTGGGCGCAGTATTTT. Protein product: CASSAQGLAGVWAQYF. Full variable domain (remainder filled in from reference TRBV25-1 and TRBJ2-3): EADIYQTPRYLVIGTGKKITLECSQTMGHDKMYWYQQDPGMELHLIHYSYGVNSTEKGDLSSESTVSRIRTEHFPLTLESARPSHTSQYLCASSAQGLAGVWAQYFGPGTRLTVL.

This clone was seen only a few times. The CDR3 bases are TGTGCCAGCTCACCACCGTACGGACAGGGTTCCTACGAGCAGTACTTC. Its translation is CASSPPYGQGSYEQYF. The rearrangement joins TRBV18 to TRBJ2-7; the match to TRBD1 covers 8 bases. J was trimmed by 1 base and V by 0 bases; bases with no gene match: 5. Germline CDR1 reads KGHSH; CDR2 reads LQKENI. The CDR3 covers 16 residues.

This clone was observed a handful of times. The V gene is TRBV2, the J gene TRBJ1-3; unclear D gene. V was trimmed by 2 bases and J by 4 bases, leaving 6 bases between them. The germline V gene encodes CDR1 SNHLY and CDR2 FYNNEI. The CDR3 has 13 residues. The CDR3 sequence is CASSEWRGNTIYF. CDR3 sequence (DNA): TGTGCCAGCAGTGAATGGAGGGGAAACACCATATATTTT.

This clone was found once. The rearrangement joins TRBV27 to TRBJ2-3, with 12 positions matching TRBD2. The CDR3 has 18 amino acids. Trimming took 2 bases from V and 5 from J; bases not matched to a gene: 11. Germline V gives CDR1 MNHEY, CDR2 SMNVEV (reference sequence). The CDR3 DNA reads TGTGCCAGCAGTTTACAGCCTAGCGGGGGGGCCATGGGAGATACGCAGTATTTT. Translating it yields CASSLQPSGGAMGDTQYF.

CDR3 nucleotide sequence: TGTGCCAGCAGCTTCACACATATCCACAATCAGCCCCAGCATTTT. Its protein is CASSFTHIHNQPQHF. This chain links TRBV7-2 with TRBJ1-5; D call uncertain. CDR3 size: 15 residues. Germline CDR1 SGHTA, CDR2 FQGNSA. Trimming took off 3 bases at V and 3 bases at J, with 12 bases between the two ends.

The chain recombines TRBV27 with TRBJ2-1; weak D call: TRBD1 (6 bases). V was clipped by 4 bases and J by 9 bases, with 13 bases between them. The CDR3 is 13 amino acids. The germline V gene encodes CDR1 MNHEY and CDR2 SMNVEV (reference sequence). CDR3 residues: CASSSGAGGEQFF. Here the CDR3 DNA reads TGTGCCAGCAGTTCAGGGGCAGGAGGTGAGCAGTTCTTC.

This clone was seen more than once but under ten times. CDR3 DNA: TGTGCCAGTAGTGAGGACAGGGCTTACAATGAGCAGTTCTTC. Its protein product is CASSEDRAYNEQFF. V and J are TRBV19 and TRBJ2-1; 8 bases match TRBD1. This CDR3 contains 14 residues. V lost 5 bases, J lost 4 bases, and 4 bases stayed unmatched. Germline CDR1 reads LNHDA; CDR2 reads SQIVND (reference sequence).

This rearrangement joins TRBV9 to TRBJ2-1; maybe TRBD2 (6 bases). The CDR3 length is 16 residues. The V end was cut by 6 bases, the J end by 3 bases, with 19 bases between. Per the germline V gene, CDR1 is SGDLS and CDR2 is YYNGEE. Here the CDR3 reads CASTDLRAGSYNEQFF. The CDR3 DNA follows: TGTGCCAGCACCGATCTAAGGGCGGGGAGCTACAATGAGCAGTTCTTC.

This clone was counted a few times. This sequence joins TRBV30 and TRBJ2-3; 8 nucleotides agree with TRBD2. V gave up 0 bases and J gave up 2 bases; unmatched junction bases: 4. Germline loops: CDR1 GTSNPN, CDR2 SVGIG (reference sequence). The CDR3 contains 15 residues. CDR3 DNA: TGTGCCTGGAGTGTTACTAGCGGACCCACAGATACGCAGTATTTT. Its translation is CAWSVTSGPTDTQYF.

Here the CDR3 DNA reads TGTGCCAGCAGTTTAGCGGGGGGGAAAGAAGAGACCCAGTACTTC. Its protein is CASSLAGGKEETQYF. The chain joins TRBV28 to TRBJ2-5, with 9 bases that match TRBD2. Per the germline V gene, CDR1 is MDHEN and CDR2 is SYDVKM. V was clipped by 2 bases and J by 3 bases; unmatched bases: 4. This CDR3 has 15 residues.

This chain joins TRBV5-4 and TRBJ2-5; 9 bases are shared with TRBD1. Germline values: CDR1 SGHNT, CDR2 YYREEE (reference sequence). The CDR3 runs to 15 residues. Unmatched junction bases numbered 5, after V lost 3 bases and J lost 2 bases. The chain's CDR3 is CASSWTGDRQETQYF. Written as DNA, the CDR3 is TGTGCCAGCAGCTGGACAGGGGATCGTCAAGAGACCCAGTACTTC. Complete variable domain (other parts from reference TRBV5-4 and TRBJ2-5): ETGVTQSPTHLIKTRGQQVTLRCSSQSGHNTVSWYQQALGQGPQFIFQYYREEENGRGNFPPRFSGLQFPNYSSELNVNALELDDSALYLCASSWTGDRQETQYFGPGTRLLVL.

The gene calls are TRBV21-1 and TRBJ1-5; the table's D call TRBD1 went unverified against the DNA. TRBV21-1 is classified as a pseudogene. The CDR3 loop spans 17 amino acids. CDR3 sequence reads: CASSKEDNRVANQPQHF. Written as DNA, the CDR3 is TGTGCCAGCAGCAAAGAGGACAACAGGGTTGCCAATCAGCCCCAGCATTTT.

This chain links TRBV7-8 with TRBJ1-1; 7 bases fit TRBD1. Unmatched junction bases numbered 5, after V lost 5 bases and J lost 2 bases. Germline V lookup: CDR1 SGHVS, CDR2 FQNEAQ. The CDR3 loop spans 14 amino acids. The CDR3 DNA is TGTGCCAGCAGCCCCAGGGACAGTAACACTGAAGCTTTCTTT. It translates to CASSPRDSNTEAFF.

This clone was counted a few times. The V and J genes are TRBV4-3 and TRBJ2-7, with a weak D call TRBD1 (6 bases). Germline V gene lookup returns CDR1 LGHNA and CDR2 YSLEER. V was clipped by 2 bases and J by 5 bases, with 13 bases between them. CDR3 length: 14 residues. The chain's CDR3 is CASSQYPRGHEQYF. In DNA form, the CDR3 reads TGCGCCAGCAGCCAATACCCCAGGGGCCACGAGCAGTACTTC.

V gene TRBV6-6 combines with J gene TRBJ1-1; 8 nucleotides align to TRBD1. CDR3 length equals 15 residues. Trimming cost V 6 bases and J 0 bases; bases outside gene matches: 6. Germline CDR1 MNHNY, CDR2 SVGAGI (reference sequence). For the CDR3, the DNA is TGTGCCAGCAGGGACAGGGACCTCATGAACACTGAAGCTTTCTTT. Amino acids: CASRDRDLMNTEAFF.

The table lists this clone with a few counts. This CDR3 reads CASSPAGRNTIYF. CDR3 in DNA: TGTGCCAGCAGTCCTGCGGGCAGAAACACCATATATTTT. V usage is TRBV25-1 and J usage is TRBJ1-3; D is unclear. CDR1 MGHDK and CDR2 SYGVNS come from the germline V gene. Between the trimmed V and J ends, which lost 5 bases and 5 bases, there was a span of 10 bases. The CDR3 contains 13 residues.

This clone has just a few counts. This sample includes further DNA sequences coding for the same CDR3. The V gene is TRBV5-1, the J gene TRBJ2-3; 7 bases align to TRBD2. Germline V lookup: CDR1 SGHRS, CDR2 YFSETQ. The J segment lost 2 bases and the V segment lost 1 base, leaving 4 bases of the junction unmatched. The CDR3 is made up of 15 amino acids. The CDR3 sequence is CASSLNGGITDTQYF. The CDR3 DNA reads TGCGCCAGCAGCTTGAACGGGGGGATCACAGATACGCAGTATTTT.

This clone showed up just a few times. This chain connects TRBV28 to TRBJ1-2; 11 bases map to TRBD1. The length of the CDR3 is 15 residues. From germline, CDR1 is MDHEN and CDR2 SYDVKM. The V gene end was trimmed by 2 bases and the J gene end by 3 bases; junction bases not matched to a gene: 2. The CDR3 reads CASSLPGQGDYGYTF. The CDR3 DNA reads TGTGCCAGCAGTTTACCGGGACAGGGGGACTATGGCTACACCTTC.

Notes on this clone: Other DNA variants within this sample encode the same CDR3. The rearrangement joins TRBV29-1 to TRBJ1-1, with 7 bases lining up with TRBD1. Per germline, CDR1 SQVTM and CDR2 ANQGSEA. The CDR3 is made up of 12 amino acids. The V segment lost 7 bases and the J segment 2 bases; nucleotides outside the gene matches: 4. CDR3: CSAGTVNTEAFF. In nucleotides, the CDR3 is TGCAGCGCCGGGACAGTCAACACTGAAGCTTTCTTT.

This clone was counted only a few times. The gene calls are TRBV21-1 and TRBJ1-6; the table's TRBD1 call for D was not verified on the DNA. TRBV21-1 is a documented pseudogene. This CDR3 spans 18 amino acids. CDR3 residues: CASVGPGQAMIINSPLHF. The DNA of the CDR3 is TGTGCCAGCGTTGGGCCGGGACAGGCGATGATCATCAATTCACCCCTCCACTTT.

This clone appeared once. The V call is TRBV30, the J call TRBJ2-7, with TRBD1 identical over 7 bases. The germline V gene has CDR1 GTSNPN and CDR2 SVGIG (reference sequence). V was clipped by 3 bases and J by 4 bases; unmatched bases: 6. The CDR3 runs to 13 residues. The CDR3: CAWRRGGGYEQYF. The CDR3 DNA sequence: TGTGCCTGGAGAAGAGGGGGCGGGTACGAGCAGTACTTC.

This clone was detected only a few times. The chain joins TRBV9 to TRBJ2-3, with 8 bases that match TRBD2. The CDR3 covers 17 residues. J was trimmed by 2 bases and V by 4 bases; bases with no gene match: 12. CDR1 SGDLS and CDR2 YYNGEE come from the germline V gene. The chain's CDR3 is CASSRRLGGGFTDTQYF. CDR3 DNA sequence: TGTGCCAGCAGCCGGCGCTTAGGCGGGGGGTTCACAGATACGCAGTATTTT.

In its sample, this clone was seen a few times. The chain combines TRBV4-3 with TRBJ2-1, with 9 bases fitting TRBD2. This CDR3 has 18 residues. Germline CDR1 is LGHNA and CDR2 is YSLEER. V shed 0 bases and J 5 bases; nucleotides not matched to a gene: 11. The CDR3 loop reads CASSQEGTWLAGHNEQFF. The CDR3 DNA follows: TGCGCCAGCAGCCAAGAAGGTACATGGCTAGCGGGGCACAATGAGCAGTTCTTC.